This TCR beta chain came from a study of T cell repertoires in cytomegalovirus infection. Study-wide background: Newly reported HLA-C-restricted and thoroughly characterized HLA-B-restricted CMV epitopes were employed. Public TCR beta signatures provided an indication of both CMV infection and a matching HLA type.

Findings of the study overall: It was HLA-C-restricted CMV-specific TCR beta clonotypes that dominated the response ex vivo. Carriage of CMV together with the relevant HLA was identifiable through cumulative public TCR beta family frequency.

A single record per CDR3 protein comes from TCRdb applying MiXCR to the reads. The sample yields 380,000 or so distinct CDR3 sequences, about 35% seen once. Germline lookup yields CDR1 LNHDA and CDR2 SQIVND (reference sequence). CDR3 length equals 13 residues. Trimming removed 6 bases from V and 2 bases from J, with 9 bases in between. In this sample, this clonotype turned up a few times. Its antigen is unknown. The clonotype originates from a human donor in good health (CMV status not recorded). Some clones in this sample may be carry-over from other donors' samples. Sample: cultured PBMCs, taken from culture after CMV antigen stimulation. The rearrangement links TRBV19 to TRBJ2-3; the D is unclear. The DNA for the CDR3 is TGTGCCAGTAGGTACTCCAACACAGATACGCAGTATTTT. Protein sequence: CASRYSNTDTQYF.